This T cell receptor (beta chain) was sequenced for a study of shared clonotypes between healthy human individuals. Overall study: The study enrolled a couple of women and three men aged 18 to 49.

Genomic DNA for unsorted samples, which was extracted with the QIAamp DNA Blood Mini kit, came from 99 million or so PBMCs. Looked up from germline, CDR1 is SEHNR and CDR2 is FQNEAQ (reference sequence). The CDR3 length is 14 residues. V was trimmed by 5 bases and J by 5 bases, leaving 12 bases between them. General study points: With few donors, the genetic and exposure-history diversity represented was limited. The expectation was that sequencing depth would affect clonotype sharing among donors.

The repertoire was sequenced with immunoSEQ multiplex PCR; TCRdb's copy has only in-frame clones and lacks some. The top ten clones hold roughly an eighth of a sample with hundreds of thousands of clones, roughly 77% of them seen once. Regarding this clone: Its specificity is unknown.

The genes are TRBV7-9 and TRBJ1-4; possible D gene TRBD1, 5 bases. The origin of this receptor is a woman aged 40 to 50 in good health. Some clones in this sample may be carry-over from other donors' samples. The sequenced sample consisted of PBMCs. In nucleotides, the CDR3 is TGTGCCAGCAGCATCACCGGGGGGAATGAAAAACTGTTTTTT. Amino acids: CASSITGGNEKLFF.